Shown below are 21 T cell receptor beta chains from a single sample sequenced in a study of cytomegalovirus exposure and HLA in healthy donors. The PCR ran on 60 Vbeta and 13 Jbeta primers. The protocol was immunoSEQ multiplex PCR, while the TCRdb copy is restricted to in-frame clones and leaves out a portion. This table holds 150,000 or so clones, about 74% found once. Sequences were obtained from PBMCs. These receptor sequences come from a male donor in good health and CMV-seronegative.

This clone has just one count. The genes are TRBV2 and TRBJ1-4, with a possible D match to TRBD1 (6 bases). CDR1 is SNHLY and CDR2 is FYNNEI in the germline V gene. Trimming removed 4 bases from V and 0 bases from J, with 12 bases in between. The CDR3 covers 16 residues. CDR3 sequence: CASSARGYSTNEKLFF. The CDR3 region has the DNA TGTGCCAGCAGTGCAAGGGGGTACTCAACTAATGAAAAACTGTTTTTT. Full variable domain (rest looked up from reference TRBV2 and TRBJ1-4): EPEVTQTPSHQVTQMGQEVILRCVPISNHLYFYWYRQILGQKVEFLVSFYNNEISEKSEIFDDQFSVERPDGSNFTLKIRSTKLEDSAMYFCASSARGYSTNEKLFFGSGTQLSVL.

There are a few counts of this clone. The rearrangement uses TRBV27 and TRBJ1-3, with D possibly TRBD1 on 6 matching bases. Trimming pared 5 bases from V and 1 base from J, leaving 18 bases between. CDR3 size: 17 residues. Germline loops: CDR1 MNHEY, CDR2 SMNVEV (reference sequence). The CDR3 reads CASSLRAGEGSGNTIYF. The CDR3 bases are TGTGCCAGCAGTCTTCGTGCAGGGGAGGGTTCTGGAAACACCATATATTTT.

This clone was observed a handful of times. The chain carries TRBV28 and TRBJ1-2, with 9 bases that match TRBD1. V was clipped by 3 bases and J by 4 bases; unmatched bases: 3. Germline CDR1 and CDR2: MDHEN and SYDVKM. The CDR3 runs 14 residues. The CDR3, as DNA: TGTGCCAGCAGTTTCACAGGGGGCGGCTATGGCTACACCTTC. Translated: CASSFTGGGYGYTF.

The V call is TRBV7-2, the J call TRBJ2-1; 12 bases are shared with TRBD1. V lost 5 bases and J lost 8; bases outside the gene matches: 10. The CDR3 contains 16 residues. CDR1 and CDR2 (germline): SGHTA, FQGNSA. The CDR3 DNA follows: TGTGCCAGCAGCCAACATGGGACAGGGGGCAATGATGAGCAGTTCTTC. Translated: CASSQHGTGGNDEQFF.

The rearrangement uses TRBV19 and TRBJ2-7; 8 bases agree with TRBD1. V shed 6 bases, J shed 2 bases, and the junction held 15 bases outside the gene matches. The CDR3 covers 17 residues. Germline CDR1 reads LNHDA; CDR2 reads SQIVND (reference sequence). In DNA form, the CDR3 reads TGTGCCAGTAGCCGACTTGACAGGGGACCATATCCCTACGAGCAGTACTTC. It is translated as CASSRLDRGPYPYEQYF.

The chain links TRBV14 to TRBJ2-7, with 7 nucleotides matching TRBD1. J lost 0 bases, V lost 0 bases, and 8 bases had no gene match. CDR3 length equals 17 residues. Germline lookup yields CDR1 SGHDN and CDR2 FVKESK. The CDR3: CASSQDWAGGASYEQYF. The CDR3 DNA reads TGTGCCAGCAGCCAAGACTGGGCAGGGGGTGCCTCCTACGAGCAGTACTTC.

The CDR3 here is CASSIVGAGGYTF. The CDR3 DNA is TGTGCCAGTAGTATCGTAGGGGCAGGGGGCTACACCTTC. The chain has TRBV19 and TRBJ1-2, with D perhaps TRBD1 (5 bases). The CDR3 is 13 amino acids. The ends were cut back, 3 bases at V and 8 bases at J, with 13 bases in the middle. From germline, CDR1 is LNHDA and CDR2 SQIVND (reference sequence).

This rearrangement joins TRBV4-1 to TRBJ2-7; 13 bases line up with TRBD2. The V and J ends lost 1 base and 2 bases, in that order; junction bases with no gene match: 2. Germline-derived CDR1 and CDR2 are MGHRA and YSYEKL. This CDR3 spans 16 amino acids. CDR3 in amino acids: CASSQAGTSGTYEQYF. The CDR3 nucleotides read TGCGCCAGCAGCCAAGCGGGGACTAGCGGGACCTACGAGCAGTACTTC.

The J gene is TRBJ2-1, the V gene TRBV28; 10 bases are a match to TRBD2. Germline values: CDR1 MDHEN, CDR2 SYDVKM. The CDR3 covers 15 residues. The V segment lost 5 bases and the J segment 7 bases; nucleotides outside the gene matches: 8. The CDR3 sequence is CASSLSGGARNEQFF. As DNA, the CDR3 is TGTGCCAGCAGTCTAAGCGGGGGGGCCCGAAATGAGCAGTTCTTC.

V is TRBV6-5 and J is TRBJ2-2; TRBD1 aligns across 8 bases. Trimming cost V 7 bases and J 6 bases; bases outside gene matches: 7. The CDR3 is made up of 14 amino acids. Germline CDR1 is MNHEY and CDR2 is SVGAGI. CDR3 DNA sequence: TGTGCCAGCACTAAGACAGGGGTCCCCGGGGAGCTGTTTTTT. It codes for CASTKTGVPGELFF.

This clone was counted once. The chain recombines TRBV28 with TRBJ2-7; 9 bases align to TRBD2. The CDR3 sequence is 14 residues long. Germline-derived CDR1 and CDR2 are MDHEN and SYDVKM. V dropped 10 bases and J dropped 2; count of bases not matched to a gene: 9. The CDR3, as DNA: TGTGCCACCATAAGCGGGGGGCTAACCTACGAGCAGTACTTC. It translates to CATISGGLTYEQYF.

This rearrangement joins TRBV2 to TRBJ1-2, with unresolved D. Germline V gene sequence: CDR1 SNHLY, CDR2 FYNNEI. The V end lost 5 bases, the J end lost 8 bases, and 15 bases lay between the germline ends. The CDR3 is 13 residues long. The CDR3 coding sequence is TGTGCCAGCAGTCCCGTTCGTGAGTACGGCTACACCTTC. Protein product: CASSPVREYGYTF.

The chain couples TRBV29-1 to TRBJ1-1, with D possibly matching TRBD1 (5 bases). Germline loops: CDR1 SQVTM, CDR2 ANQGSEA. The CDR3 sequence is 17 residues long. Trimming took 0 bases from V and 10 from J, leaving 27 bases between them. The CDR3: CSVEDFYQGLSGIGAFF. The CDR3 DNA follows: TGCAGCGTTGAAGATTTTTATCAGGGTTTGTCAGGGATCGGAGCTTTCTTT.

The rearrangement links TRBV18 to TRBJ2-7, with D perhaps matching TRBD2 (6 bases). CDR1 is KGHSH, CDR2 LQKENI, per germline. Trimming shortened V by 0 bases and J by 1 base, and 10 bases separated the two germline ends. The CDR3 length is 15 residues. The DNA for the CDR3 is TGTGCCAGCTCACCACCGCGGGGAGCTTCCTACGAGCAGTACTTC. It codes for CASSPPRGASYEQYF.

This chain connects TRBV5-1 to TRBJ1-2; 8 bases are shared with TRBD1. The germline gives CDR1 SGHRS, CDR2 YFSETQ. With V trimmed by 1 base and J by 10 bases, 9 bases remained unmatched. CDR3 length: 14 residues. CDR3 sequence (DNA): TGCGCCAGCAGCTTGTTAGTACAGGGGGATGTCTACACCTTC. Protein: CASSLLVQGDVYTF.

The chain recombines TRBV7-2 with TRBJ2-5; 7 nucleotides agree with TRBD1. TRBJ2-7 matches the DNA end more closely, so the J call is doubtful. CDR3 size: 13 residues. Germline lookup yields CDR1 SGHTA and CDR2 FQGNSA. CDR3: CASSVGDSYEQYF. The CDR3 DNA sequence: TGTGCCAGCAGCGTAGGGGACAGTTACGAGCAGTACTTC.

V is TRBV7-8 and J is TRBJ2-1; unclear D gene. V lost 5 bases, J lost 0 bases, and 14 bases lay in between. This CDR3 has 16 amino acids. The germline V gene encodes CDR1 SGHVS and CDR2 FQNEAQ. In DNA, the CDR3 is TGTGCCAGCAGCCTCCTGGCGGATAGCTCCTACAATGAGCAGTTCTTC. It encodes CASSLLADSSYNEQFF.

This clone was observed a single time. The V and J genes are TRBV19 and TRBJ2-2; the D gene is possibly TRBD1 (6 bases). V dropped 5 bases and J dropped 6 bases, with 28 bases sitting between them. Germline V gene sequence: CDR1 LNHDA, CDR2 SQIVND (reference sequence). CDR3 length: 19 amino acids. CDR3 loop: CASSFPKYWRQAPAGELFF. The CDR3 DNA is TGTGCCAGTAGTTTCCCAAAGTATTGGCGACAGGCCCCAGCCGGGGAGCTGTTTTTT.

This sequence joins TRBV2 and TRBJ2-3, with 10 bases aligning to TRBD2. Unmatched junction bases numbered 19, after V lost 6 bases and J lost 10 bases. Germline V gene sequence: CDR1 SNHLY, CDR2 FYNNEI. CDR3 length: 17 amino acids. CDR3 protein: CASRRTSGPGTNLAQYF. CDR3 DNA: TGTGCCAGCAGAAGGACTAGCGGCCCTGGCACGAACCTGGCGCAGTATTTT.

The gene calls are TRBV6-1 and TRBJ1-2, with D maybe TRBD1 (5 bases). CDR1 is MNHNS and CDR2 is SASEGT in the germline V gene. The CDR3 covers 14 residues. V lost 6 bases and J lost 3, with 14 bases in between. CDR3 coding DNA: TGTGCCAGCAGCCTGGGGGGGGTCTACTATGGCTACACCTTC. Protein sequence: CASSLGGVYYGYTF.

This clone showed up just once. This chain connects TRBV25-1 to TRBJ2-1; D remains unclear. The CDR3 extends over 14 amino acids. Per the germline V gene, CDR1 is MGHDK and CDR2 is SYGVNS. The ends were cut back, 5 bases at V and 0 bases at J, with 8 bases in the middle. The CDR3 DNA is TGTGCCAGCAGTCGTAGCAGCTCCTACAATGAGCAGTTCTTC. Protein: CASSRSSSYNEQFF.